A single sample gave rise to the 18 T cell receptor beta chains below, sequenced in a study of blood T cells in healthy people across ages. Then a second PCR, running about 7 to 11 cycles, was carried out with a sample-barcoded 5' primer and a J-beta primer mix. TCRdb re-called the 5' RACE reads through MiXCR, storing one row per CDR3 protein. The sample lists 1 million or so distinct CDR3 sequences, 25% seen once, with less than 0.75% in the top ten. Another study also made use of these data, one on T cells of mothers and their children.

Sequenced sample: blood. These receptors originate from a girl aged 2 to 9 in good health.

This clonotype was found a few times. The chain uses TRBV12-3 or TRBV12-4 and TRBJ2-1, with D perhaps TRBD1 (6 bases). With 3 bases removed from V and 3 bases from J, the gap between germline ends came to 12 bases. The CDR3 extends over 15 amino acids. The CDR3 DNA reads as TGTGCCAGCAGTTTTAGTTCGGGACACTACAATGAGCAGTTCTTC. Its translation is CASSFSSGHYNEQFF.

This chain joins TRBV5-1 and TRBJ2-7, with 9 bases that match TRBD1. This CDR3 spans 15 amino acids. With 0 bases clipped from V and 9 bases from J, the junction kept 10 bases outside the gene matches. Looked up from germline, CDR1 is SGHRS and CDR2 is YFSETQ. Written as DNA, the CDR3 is TGCGCCAGCAGCTTGGAAGGACAGGGGCGGGACGGGCAGTACTTC. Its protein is CASSLEGQGRDGQYF.

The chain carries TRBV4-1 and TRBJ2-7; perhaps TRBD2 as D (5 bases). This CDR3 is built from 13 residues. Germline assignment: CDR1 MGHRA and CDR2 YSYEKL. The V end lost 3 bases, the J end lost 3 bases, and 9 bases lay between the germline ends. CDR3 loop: CASSHSGNYEQYF. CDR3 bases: TGCGCCAGCAGCCATTCCGGGAACTACGAGCAGTACTTC.

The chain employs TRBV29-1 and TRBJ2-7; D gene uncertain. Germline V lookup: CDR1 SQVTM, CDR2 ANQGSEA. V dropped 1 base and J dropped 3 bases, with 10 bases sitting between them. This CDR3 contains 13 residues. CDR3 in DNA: TGCAGCGTTGAAGGACTGGAAAGCTACGAGCAGTACTTC. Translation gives CSVEGLESYEQYF.

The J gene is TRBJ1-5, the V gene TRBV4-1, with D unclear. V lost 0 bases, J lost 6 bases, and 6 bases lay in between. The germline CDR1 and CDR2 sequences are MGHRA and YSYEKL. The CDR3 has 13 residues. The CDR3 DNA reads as TGCGCCAGCAGCCAAGAGTATTCTCAGCCCCAGCATTTT. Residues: CASSQEYSQPQHF.

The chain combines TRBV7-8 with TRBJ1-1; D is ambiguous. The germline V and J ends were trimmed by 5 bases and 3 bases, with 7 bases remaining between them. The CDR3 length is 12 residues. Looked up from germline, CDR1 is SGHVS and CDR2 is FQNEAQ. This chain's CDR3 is CASSPDYTEAFF. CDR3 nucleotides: TGTGCCAGCAGCCCCGATTACACTGAAGCTTTCTTT.

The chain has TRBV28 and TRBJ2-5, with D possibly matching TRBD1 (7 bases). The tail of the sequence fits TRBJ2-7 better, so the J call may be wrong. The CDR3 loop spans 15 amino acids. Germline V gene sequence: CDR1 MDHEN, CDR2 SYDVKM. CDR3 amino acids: CASSLWDRLAYEQYF. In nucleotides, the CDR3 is TGTGCCAGCAGTTTGTGGGACAGACTAGCCTACGAGCAGTACTTC.

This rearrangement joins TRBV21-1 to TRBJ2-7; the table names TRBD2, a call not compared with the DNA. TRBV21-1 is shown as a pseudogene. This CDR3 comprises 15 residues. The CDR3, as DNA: TGTGCCAGCAGCAAATTCGAACTAGCGGGTTACGAGCAGTACTTC. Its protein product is CASSKFELAGYEQYF.

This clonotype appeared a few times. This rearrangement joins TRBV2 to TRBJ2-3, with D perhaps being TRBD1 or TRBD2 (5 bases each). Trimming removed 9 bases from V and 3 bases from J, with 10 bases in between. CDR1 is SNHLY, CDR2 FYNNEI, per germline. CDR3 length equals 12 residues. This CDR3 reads CARGTVTDTQYF. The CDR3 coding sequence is TGTGCCAGGGGGACGGTTACAGATACGCAGTATTTT.

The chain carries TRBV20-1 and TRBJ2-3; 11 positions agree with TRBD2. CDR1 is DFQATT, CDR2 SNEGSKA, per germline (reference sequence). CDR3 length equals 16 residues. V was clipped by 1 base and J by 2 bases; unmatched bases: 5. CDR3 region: CSARGLAGIPTDTQYF. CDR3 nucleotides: TGCAGTGCTAGAGGACTAGCGGGAATACCCACAGATACGCAGTATTTT.

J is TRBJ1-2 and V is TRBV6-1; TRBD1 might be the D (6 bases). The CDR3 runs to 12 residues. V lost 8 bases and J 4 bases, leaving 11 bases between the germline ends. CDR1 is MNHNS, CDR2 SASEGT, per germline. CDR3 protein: CASWTVGYGYTF. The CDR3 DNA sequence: TGTGCCAGCTGGACAGTTGGCTATGGCTACACCTTC.

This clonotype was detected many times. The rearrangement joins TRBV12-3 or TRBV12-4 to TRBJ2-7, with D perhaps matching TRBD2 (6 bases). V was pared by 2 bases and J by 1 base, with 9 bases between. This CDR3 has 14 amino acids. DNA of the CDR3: TGTGCCAGCAGTTTACGTGGGAGGTCCTACGAGCAGTACTTC. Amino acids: CASSLRGRSYEQYF.

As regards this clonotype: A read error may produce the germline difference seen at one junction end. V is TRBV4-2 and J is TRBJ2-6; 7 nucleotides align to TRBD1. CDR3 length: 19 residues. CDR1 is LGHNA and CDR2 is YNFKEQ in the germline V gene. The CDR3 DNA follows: TGTGCCAGCAGCCAGAACCGACAGGGAAGGGTCTCTGGGGCCAACGCCCTGACTTTC. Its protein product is CASSQNRQGRVSGANALTF.

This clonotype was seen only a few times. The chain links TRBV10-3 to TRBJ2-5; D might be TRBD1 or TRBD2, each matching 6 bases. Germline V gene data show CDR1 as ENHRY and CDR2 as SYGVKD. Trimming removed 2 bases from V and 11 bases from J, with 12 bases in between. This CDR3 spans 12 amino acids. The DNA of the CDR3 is TGTGCCATCAGTGAGGAGGGGGGTGCGCAGTACTTC. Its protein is CAISEEGGAQYF.

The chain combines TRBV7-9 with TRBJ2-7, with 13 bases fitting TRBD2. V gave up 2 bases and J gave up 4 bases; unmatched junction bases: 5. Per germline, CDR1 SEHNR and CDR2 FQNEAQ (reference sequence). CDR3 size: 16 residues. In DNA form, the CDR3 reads TGTGCCAGCAGCTTACCTGGACTAGCGGGAGTGTACGAGCAGTACTTC. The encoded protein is CASSLPGLAGVYEQYF.

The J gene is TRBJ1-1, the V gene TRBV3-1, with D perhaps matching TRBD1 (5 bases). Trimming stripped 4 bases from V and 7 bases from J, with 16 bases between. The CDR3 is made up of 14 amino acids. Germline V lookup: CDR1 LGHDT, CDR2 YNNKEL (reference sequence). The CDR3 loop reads CASSPGAEAFEAFF. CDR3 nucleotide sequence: TGTGCCAGCAGCCCCGGGGCGGAAGCCTTTGAAGCTTTCTTT.

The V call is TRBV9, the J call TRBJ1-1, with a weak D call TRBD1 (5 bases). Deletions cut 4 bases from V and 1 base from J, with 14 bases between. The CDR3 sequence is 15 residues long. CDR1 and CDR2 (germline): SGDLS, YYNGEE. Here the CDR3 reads CASSLWVGENTEAFF. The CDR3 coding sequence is TGTGCCAGCAGCTTGTGGGTGGGGGAGAACACTGAAGCTTTCTTT.

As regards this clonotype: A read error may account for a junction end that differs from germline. This chain's CDR3 is CASSYSPTGANYGYTF. For the CDR3, the DNA is TGCGCCAGCAGTTATTCTCCGACAGGTGCTAACTACGGCTACACCTTC. The chain joins TRBV5-1 to TRBJ1-2, with D maybe TRBD1 (6 bases). This CDR3 contains 16 residues. The germline V gene encodes CDR1 SGHRS and CDR2 YFSETQ.